These 29 T cell receptor beta chains share one sample of origin, sequenced in a study of OX40 agonist ivuxolimab in advanced cancers. Clones were read by immunoSEQ multiplex PCR, and TCRdb kept only the in-frame ones, dropping some. The sample shows roughly 71,000 clones, around 89% of them seen only once. Here the sequenced sample was CD4+ or CD8+ T cells sorted from blood, taken in a trial of the OX40 agonist ivuxolimab. The source of these receptors is an adult with an advanced solid tumor such as melanoma, head and neck, liver or kidney cancer.

The chain joins TRBV2 to TRBJ2-1, with 8 bases lining up with TRBD2. The CDR3 is 13 residues long. Germline V CDR1 and CDR2: SNHLY, FYNNEI. Trimming took 8 bases from V and 3 from J; bases not matched to a gene: 3. The CDR3 is CASLLAVYNEQFF. The CDR3 DNA reads TGTGCCAGCTTACTAGCGGTCTACAATGAGCAGTTCTTC.

The chain links TRBV5-6 to TRBJ2-7; 7 bases match TRBD2. Germline-derived CDR1 and CDR2 are SGHDT and YYEEEE. The CDR3 spans 12 residues. V shed 4 bases and J 6 bases; nucleotides not matched to a gene: 4. The CDR3 spells CASSGWGGEQYF. The CDR3 bases are TGTGCCAGCAGCGGTTGGGGGGGCGAGCAGTACTTC.

The J gene is TRBJ1-6, the V gene TRBV25-1; D is possibly TRBD1 (5 bases). The ends were cut back, 7 bases at V and 13 bases at J, with 20 bases in the middle. The length of the CDR3 is 14 residues. CDR1 is MGHDK and CDR2 is SYGVNS in the germline V gene. CDR3 DNA sequence: TGTGCCAGCAAGGAACCGGGGACCCATATGCCCCTCCACTTT. The encoded protein is CASKEPGTHMPLHF.

The chain uses TRBV2 and TRBJ2-3, with TRBD1 as a possible D gene (6 bases). The germline CDR1 and CDR2 sequences are SNHLY and FYNNEI. Between the trimmed V and J ends, which lost 3 bases and 6 bases, there was a span of 13 bases. This CDR3 region has 14 residues. The CDR3 DNA follows: TGTGCCAGCAGTGAGGTGTGGGGGCTGGATACGCAGTATTTT. This encodes CASSEVWGLDTQYF.

The chain employs TRBV5-8 and TRBJ1-5, with unresolved D. The V end was cut by 1 base, the J end by 5 bases, with 19 bases between. The CDR3 contains 17 residues. In germline, CDR1 is SGHTS, CDR2 YDEGEE. CDR3 sequence (DNA): TGTGCCAGCAGCTTGCATTACGGGCAGGTTGGGGATCAGCCCCAGCATTTT. Translating gives CASSLHYGQVGDQPQHF.

This clone was detected only once. The chain carries TRBV9 and TRBJ1-2, with D perhaps matching TRBD1 (6 bases). Germline V gene lookup returns CDR1 SGDLS and CDR2 YYNGEE. V was pared by 5 bases and J by 0 bases, with 11 bases between. The CDR3 is 14 residues long. DNA for the CDR3: TGTGCCAGCAGTCGACAGGACCCTAACTATGGCTACACCTTC. Its protein is CASSRQDPNYGYTF. Based on the CDR3 plus reference TRBV9 and TRBJ1-2, the full variable domain is DSGVTQTPKHLITATGQRVTLRCSPRSGDLSVYWYQQSLDQGLQFLIQYYNGEERAKGNILERFSAQQFPDLHSELNLSSLELGDSALYFCASSRQDPNYGYTFGSGTRLTVV.

This chain connects TRBV19 to TRBJ2-3; TRBD1 agrees at 9 bases. Per germline, CDR1 LNHDA and CDR2 SQIVND (reference sequence). The CDR3 extends over 18 amino acids. V shed 4 bases, J shed 0 bases, and the junction held 11 bases outside the gene matches. CDR3 nucleotides: TGTGCCAGTAGTAGACGAAAATCTGGACAGGGGAGCACAGATACGCAGTATTTT. Translating it yields CASSRRKSGQGSTDTQYF.

The rearrangement joins TRBV6-1 to TRBJ1-2; weak D call: TRBD1 (5 bases). Per the germline V gene, CDR1 is MNHNS and CDR2 is SASEGT. The CDR3 runs 13 residues. The V end lost 4 bases, the J end lost 8 bases, and 14 bases lay between the germline ends. This CDR3 reads CASSALQGYGYTF. The DNA for the CDR3 is TGTGCCAGCAGTGCCCTGCAGGGTTACGGCTACACCTTC.

The DNA for the CDR3 is TGTGCCATCAGTGTAGAGATAACAGATACGCAGTATTTT. It encodes CAISVEITDTQYF. The rearrangement joins TRBV10-3 to TRBJ2-3; D uncertain. The CDR3 sequence is 13 residues long. V was pared by 4 bases and J by 3 bases, with 8 bases between. CDR1 and CDR2 (germline): ENHRY, SYGVKD.

In DNA, the CDR3 is TGCGCCAGCAGCTTGACGGAGAACTCCTACGAGCAGTACTTC. This sequence encodes CASSLTENSYEQYF. This chain uses TRBV5-1 with TRBJ2-5; D not resolved. The J call may not be correct, given that the DNA end is closer to TRBJ2-7. Germline V gene sequence: CDR1 SGHRS, CDR2 YFSETQ. There are 14 residues in the CDR3.

This clone showed up just a few times. This chain connects TRBV2 to TRBJ2-1; TRBD2 is a possible D gene (7 bases). The CDR3 spans 14 residues. Germline V lookup: CDR1 SNHLY, CDR2 FYNNEI. Trimming took 6 bases from V and 3 from J, leaving 12 bases between them. The CDR3 is CASRGGGLYNEQFF. In DNA, the CDR3 is TGTGCCAGCAGAGGGGGGGGGCTCTACAATGAGCAGTTCTTC.

DNA of the CDR3: TGTGCCATCAGTGATTCCGCGGGGGGATACGAGCAGTACTTC. Residues: CAISDSAGGYEQYF. The chain couples TRBV10-3 to TRBJ2-7; 8 bases are shared with TRBD2. V shed 3 bases, J shed 4 bases, and the junction held 5 bases outside the gene matches. CDR1 and CDR2 (germline): ENHRY, SYGVKD. CDR3 size: 14 residues.

The chain carries TRBV7-9 and TRBJ1-1; D not resolved. This CDR3 is built from 15 residues. Between the trimmed V and J ends, which lost 6 bases and 0 bases, there was a span of 14 bases. Per the germline V gene, CDR1 is SEHNR and CDR2 is FQNEAQ (reference sequence). CDR3 region: CASSLSGSLNTEAFF. CDR3 DNA: TGTGCCAGCAGTTTGTCCGGGAGTTTGAACACTGAAGCTTTCTTT.

V is TRBV9 and J is TRBJ1-2; D not certain. Trimming shortened V by 1 base and J by 7 bases, and 11 bases separated the two germline ends. Germline V lookup: CDR1 SGDLS, CDR2 YYNGEE. The length of the CDR3 is 13 residues. Here the CDR3 DNA reads TGTGCCAGCAGCGTAAGTGAGGAGAGTGGCTACACCTTC. This translates into CASSVSEESGYTF.

This clone was observed a single time. The V call is TRBV28, the J call TRBJ1-4; D call uncertain. The CDR3 consists of 12 residues. Germline CDR1 MDHEN, CDR2 SYDVKM. The V end lost 6 bases, the J end lost 8 bases, and 10 bases lay between the germline ends. CDR3 amino acids: CASRVQGEKLFF. The CDR3 DNA is TGTGCCAGCAGAGTTCAAGGAGAAAAACTGTTTTTT.

CDR3: CASSYSIHRGKDTQYF. CDR3 coding DNA: TGTGCCAGCAGTTACTCGATCCACAGGGGCAAAGATACGCAGTATTTT. V gene TRBV6-6 combines with J gene TRBJ2-3; 7 nucleotides align to TRBD1. The CDR3 length is 16 residues. J gave up 5 bases and V 0 bases, and 8 bases lay outside the gene matches. CDR1 is MNHNY and CDR2 is SVGAGI in the germline V gene (reference sequence).

Turning to this clone: A read error may produce the germline difference seen at one junction end. The J gene is TRBJ1-6, the V gene TRBV7-8; D possibly corresponds to TRBD1 (6 bases). The germline gives CDR1 SGHVS, CDR2 FQNEAQ. The CDR3 runs 16 residues. DNA of the CDR3: TGTGCCAGCAGCCCCCTGGGGGGCAACTATAATTCACCTCTCCACTTT. Residues: CASSPLGGNYNSPLHF.

The table lists this clone with a few counts. The chain combines TRBV2 with TRBJ1-6, with D unresolved. Trimming stripped 6 bases from V and 10 bases from J, with 10 bases between. This CDR3 has 12 amino acids. Germline CDR1 and CDR2: SNHLY and FYNNEI. CDR3 DNA sequence: TGTGCCAGCAGAGGGAACGGGTCACCCCTCCACTTT. Protein product: CASRGNGSPLHF.

This clone was observed a single time. The chain employs TRBV28 and TRBJ1-5; D is ambiguous. The germline V and J ends were trimmed by 2 bases and 1 base, with 9 bases remaining between them. From germline, CDR1 is MDHEN and CDR2 SYDVKM. CDR3 length: 15 residues. This CDR3 is CASSLTGGSNQPQHF. CDR3 nucleotides: TGTGCCAGCAGTTTAACGGGTGGGAGCAATCAGCCCCAGCATTTT.

The V and J genes are TRBV5-6 and TRBJ2-2; 8 nucleotides match TRBD2. After removal of 1 base from V and 1 base from J, the junction contained 3 bases not matched to a gene. Germline V gene sequence: CDR1 SGHDT, CDR2 YYEEEE. This CDR3 comprises 16 residues. For the CDR3, the DNA is TGTGCCAGCAGCTTGAGACTAGCGATGAACACCGGGGAGCTGTTTTTT. Translation: CASSLRLAMNTGELFF.

This chain connects TRBV25-1 to TRBJ1-6; 8 nucleotides line up with TRBD1. Germline lookup yields CDR1 MGHDK and CDR2 SYGVNS. The CDR3 extends over 15 amino acids. V trimming: 8 bases; J trimming: 7 bases; junction bases outside the gene matches: 10. For the CDR3, the DNA is TGTGCCAGCGCCCACCAGGACAGGGACAATTCACCCCTCCACTTT. Residues: CASAHQDRDNSPLHF.

This chain connects TRBV5-6 to TRBJ2-2, with D possibly being TRBD2 (5 bases). CDR3 length: 15 residues. Germline-derived CDR1 and CDR2 are SGHDT and YYEEEE. The germline V and J ends were trimmed by 2 bases and 7 bases, with 15 bases remaining between them. The CDR3: CASSLRPGLIGELFF. The CDR3, as DNA: TGTGCCAGCAGCTTACGACCGGGGTTGATCGGGGAGCTGTTTTTT.

The V call is TRBV5-1, the J call TRBJ1-1; D gene ambiguous. Per the germline V gene, CDR1 is SGHRS and CDR2 is YFSETQ. The CDR3 consists of 14 residues. Trimming removed 1 base at V and 1 base at J, with 8 bases between. CDR3 sequence (DNA): TGCGCCAGCAGCTTGAACTCCGGGAACACTGAAGCTTTCTTT. Translating it yields CASSLNSGNTEAFF.

The chain employs TRBV18 and TRBJ2-1; D unclear. V was shortened by 0 bases and J by 1 base, with 10 bases between the two germline ends. CDR3 length: 16 residues. Per germline, CDR1 KGHSH and CDR2 LQKENI. CDR3 in DNA: TGTGCCAGCTCACCACCCAATCCAGTGTCCTACAATGAGCAGTTCTTC. Amino acids: CASSPPNPVSYNEQFF.

CDR3 loop: CASSLGQAYGYTF. In nucleotides, the CDR3 is TGTGCCAGCAGTTTGGGGCAGGCCTATGGCTACACCTTC. The gene calls are TRBV28 and TRBJ1-2; a weak D match, TRBD1 (5 bases). V was shortened by 3 bases and J by 4 bases, with 9 bases between the two germline ends. Germline loops: CDR1 MDHEN, CDR2 SYDVKM. CDR3 size: 13 residues.

V usage is TRBV27 and J usage is TRBJ2-3, with 8 bases that match TRBD1. The CDR3 sequence is 14 residues long. The V segment lost 6 bases and the J segment 8 bases; nucleotides outside the gene matches: 10. Germline CDR1 reads MNHEY; CDR2 reads SMNVEV (reference sequence). Here the CDR3 DNA reads TGTGCCAGCAGGAAACTAAGCACAGGGGGTACGCAGTATTTT. Encoded protein: CASRKLSTGGTQYF.

The rearrangement uses TRBV5-1 and TRBJ1-1; no clear D. V dropped 2 bases and J dropped 1 base, with 6 bases sitting between them. Germline lookup yields CDR1 SGHRS and CDR2 YFSETQ. The CDR3 contains 13 residues. The chain's CDR3 is CASSFTANTEAFF. DNA for the CDR3: TGCGCCAGCAGCTTTACAGCGAACACTGAAGCTTTCTTT.

This chain links TRBV28 with TRBJ2-1; D is perhaps TRBD2 (6 bases). The germline V gene encodes CDR1 MDHEN and CDR2 SYDVKM. This CDR3 is 10 amino acids long. V was pared by 11 bases and J by 10 bases, with 12 bases between. The DNA for the CDR3 is TGTGCCGGAGGACGGGGGGAGCAGTTCTTC. This encodes CAGGRGEQFF.

V usage is TRBV5-1 and J usage is TRBJ2-5; D may be TRBD2 (7 bases). The CDR3 consists of 15 residues. Germline CDR1 reads SGHRS; CDR2 reads YFSETQ. V dropped 0 bases and J dropped 7 bases, with 16 bases sitting between them. The CDR3 is CASSLDGGGPPTQYF. In DNA, the CDR3 is TGCGCCAGCAGCTTGGATGGCGGGGGCCCCCCGACCCAGTACTTC.